The next 14 T cell receptor beta chains were all read from a single sample in a study of glioma-infiltrating T cells. The iRepertoire nested amplicon-rescue multiplex PCR amplified TCR alpha and beta CDR3s from RNA. TCRdb re-derived calls from the multiplex PCR reads in MiXCR, one entry per CDR3 protein. The table includes some 40,000 distinct CDR3 sequences, 20% to 25% detected once. Specimen: glioma tissue, nonneoplastic brain tissue, or PBMCs (not recorded which). The origin of the receptors is a human donor with low-grade glioma or glioblastoma, undergoing nonglioma brain surgery, or in good health (not recorded which).

This clonotype was found a few times. The J gene is TRBJ2-7, the V gene TRBV5-1, with no clear D. The CDR3 contains 14 residues. With 5 bases removed from V and 5 bases from J, the gap between germline ends came to 17 bases. In germline, CDR1 is SGHRS, CDR2 YFSETQ. In DNA, the CDR3 is TGCGCCAGCAGTCCCCTAGTTGCAGAGAACGAGCAGTACTTC. It translates to CASSPLVAENEQYF.

The genes are TRBV18 and TRBJ2-1; perhaps D is TRBD1 or TRBD2 (6 bases each). The CDR3 sequence is 14 residues long. Germline V CDR1 and CDR2: KGHSH, LQKENI. V lost 8 bases to trimming and J lost 8 bases, with 19 bases between them. This CDR3 is CASPRGLTGHEQFF. The DNA for the CDR3 is TGTGCCAGCCCCCGGGGACTTACAGGGCATGAGCAGTTCTTC.

About this clonotype itself: Possible read error: a much larger clone is one base away. The chain links TRBV2 to TRBJ2-7; D is uncertain. The CDR3 is 13 residues long. Germline V CDR1 and CDR2: SNHLY, FYNNEI. V was shortened by 6 bases and J by 4 bases, with 13 bases between the two germline ends. CDR3 bases: TGTGCCAGCAGCTGTGGACCGAGGTACGAGCAGTACTTC. Translated: CASSCGPRYEQYF.

This chain connects TRBV15 to TRBJ2-5; TRBD1 agrees at 8 bases. Germline V lookup: CDR1 LNHNV, CDR2 YYDKDF (reference sequence). The CDR3 length is 13 residues. Losses at the gene ends were 5 bases for V and 4 bases for J; bases not matched to a gene: 3. The CDR3 reads CATSLDRGETQYF. CDR3 in DNA: TGTGCCACCAGCCTCGACAGGGGAGAGACCCAGTACTTC. The entire variable domain, with the rest obtained from reference TRBV15 and TRBJ2-5, is as follows: DAMVIQNPRYQVTQFGKPVTLSCSQTLNHNVMYWYQQKSSQAPKLLFHYYDKDFNNEADTPDNFQSRRPNTSFCFLDIRSPGLGDTAMYLCATSLDRGETQYFGPGTRLLVL.

With regard to this clonotype: One base away lies a much larger clone, so this may be a sequencing read error. The chain employs TRBV7-9 and TRBJ2-1, with D tentatively TRBD1 (6 bases). The length of the CDR3 is 15 residues. V lost 0 bases, J lost 12 bases, and 18 bases lay in between. Germline CDR1 SEHNR, CDR2 FQNEAQ (reference sequence). The CDR3 protein is CASSLAGALMDGQFF. DNA for the CDR3: TGTGCCAGCAGCTTAGCGGGGGCGCTCATGGATGGGCAGTTCTTC.

This clonotype was observed at least ten times. The chain recombines TRBV7-2 with TRBJ2-3; D assignment may be TRBD1 or TRBD2 (5 bases each). CDR3 size: 15 residues. The germline V and J ends were trimmed by 3 bases and 5 bases, with 15 bases remaining between them. From germline, CDR1 is SGHTA and CDR2 FQGNSA. CDR3 sequence (DNA): TGTGCCAGCAGCTTGGGGACCCCTAGAAGAGATACGCAGTATTTT. This codes for CASSLGTPRRDTQYF.

The table lists this clonotype with many counts. This chain links TRBV7-3 with TRBJ1-1; the D gene is possibly TRBD1 (6 bases). CDR1 SGHTA and CDR2 FQGTGA come from the germline V gene. The germline V and J ends were trimmed by 3 bases and 4 bases, with 12 bases remaining between them. The CDR3 length is 14 residues. CDR3 nucleotide sequence: TGTGCCAGCAGCTTGACAGGCAGGGGCACTGAAGCTTTCTTT. Amino acids: CASSLTGRGTEAFF.

This clonotype was observed many times. This chain uses TRBV7-2 with TRBJ2-3; the match to TRBD2 covers 10 bases. V lost 5 bases and J lost 4; bases outside the gene matches: 3. The CDR3 extends over 14 amino acids. Looked up from germline, CDR1 is SGHTA and CDR2 is FQGNSA. The CDR3 spells CASSVGLAADTQYF. The CDR3 coding sequence is TGTGCCAGCAGCGTTGGACTAGCGGCAGATACGCAGTATTTT.

This clonotype was recorded at least ten times. The gene calls are TRBV27 and TRBJ2-1, with no clear D. Looked up from germline, CDR1 is MNHEY and CDR2 is SMNVEV (reference sequence). The CDR3 totals 11 residues. V lost 5 bases and J 6 bases, leaving 5 bases between the germline ends. The CDR3 DNA reads as TGTGCCAGCAGTCGACGCAATGAGCAGTTCTTC. The encoded protein is CASSRRNEQFF.

This clonotype was observed a single time. A much larger clonotype is one base distant, so this may be a read error. The chain combines TRBV12-3 or TRBV12-4 with TRBJ2-7, with 10 nucleotides matching TRBD1. The CDR3 length is 14 residues. CDR3 sequence (DNA): TGTGCCAGCACCATGGGACAGGGGAACTACAAGCAGTACTTC. It yields the protein CASTMGQGNYKQYF.

The rearrangement joins TRBV5-1 to TRBJ1-2, with 7 bases aligning to TRBD1. This CDR3 is 14 amino acids long. CDR1 and CDR2 from the germline V gene are SGHRS and YFSETQ. Losses at the gene ends were 4 bases for V and 2 bases for J; bases not matched to a gene: 5. The CDR3 loop reads CASSIQGKNYGYTF. The CDR3 DNA reads as TGCGCCAGCAGCATACAGGGGAAGAACTATGGCTACACCTTC.

Points on this clonotype: Being one base from a much bigger clone, this may be a read error. Likely a read error: the CDR3 ends without its conserved phenylalanine or tryptophan. The chain combines TRBV20-1 with TRBJ2-7; tentatively, D is TRBD2 (6 bases). The CDR3 extends over 15 amino acids. Trimming took 6 bases from V and 4 from J, leaving 22 bases between them. Germline-derived CDR1 and CDR2 are DFQATT and SNEGSKA (reference sequence). Here the CDR3 reads CSAPLSGPRGYEQYL. The CDR3 DNA reads TGCAGTGCACCCCTGAGCGGGCCCCGAGGATACGAGCAGTACCTC.

This clonotype showed up many times. This chain uses TRBV7-6 with TRBJ2-7; D remains ambiguous. Trimming took off 5 bases at V and 4 bases at J, with 9 bases between the two ends. The CDR3 covers 12 residues. Germline V gene data show CDR1 as SGHVS and CDR2 as FNYEAQ. Here the CDR3 reads CASSDSGYEQYF. In DNA, the CDR3 is TGTGCCAGCAGCGATAGTGGGTACGAGCAGTACTTC.

The rearrangement uses TRBV3-1 and TRBJ2-7, with 7 bases lining up with TRBD1. V lost 8 bases and J lost 5; bases outside the gene matches: 15. The CDR3 totals 15 residues. CDR1 is LGHDT and CDR2 is YNNKEL in the germline V gene (reference sequence). CDR3 amino acids: CASAPHRGAPNEQYF. DNA for the CDR3: TGTGCCAGCGCCCCTCACAGGGGAGCTCCCAACGAGCAGTACTTC.